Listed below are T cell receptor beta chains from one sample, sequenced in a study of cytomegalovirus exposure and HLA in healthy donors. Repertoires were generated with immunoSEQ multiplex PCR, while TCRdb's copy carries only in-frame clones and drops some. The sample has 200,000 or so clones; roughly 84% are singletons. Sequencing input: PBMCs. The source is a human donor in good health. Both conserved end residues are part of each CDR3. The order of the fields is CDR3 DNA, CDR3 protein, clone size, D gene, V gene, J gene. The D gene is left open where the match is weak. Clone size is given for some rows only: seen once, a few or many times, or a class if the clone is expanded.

CDR3nt: TGTGCCAGCAGCGTAGGACCGGGAGTAGGACAAGAGACCCAGTACTTC; CDR3aa: CASSVGPGVGQETQYF; abundance: few; d_gene: NA; v_gene: TRBV9; j_gene: TRBJ2-5
CDR3nt: TGTGCCAGCAGTGGGCGGGATTCAGGAAACACCATATATTTT; CDR3aa: CASSGRDSGNTIYF; abundance: NA; d_gene: NA; v_gene: TRBV2; j_gene: TRBJ1-3
CDR3nt: TGTGCCACCAGCAGAGACCCACTAGCGGCTATGGCCACAGATACGCAGTATTTT; CDR3aa: CATSRDPLAAMATDTQYF; abundance: once; d_gene: TRBD2; v_gene: TRBV15; j_gene: TRBJ2-3
CDR3nt: TGTGCCAGCAGTTTGGGGTACACCCTGGGCGGGAGACACGAGACCCAGTACTTC; CDR3aa: CASSLGYTLGGRHETQYF; abundance: NA; d_gene: TRBD2; v_gene: TRBV28; j_gene: TRBJ2-5
CDR3nt: TGTGCCAGCAGTTCCCACAGGGGATCTTCCTACAATGAGCAGTTCTTC; CDR3aa: CASSSHRGSSYNEQFF; abundance: NA; d_gene: TRBD1; v_gene: TRBV27; j_gene: TRBJ2-1
CDR3nt: TGTGCCAGCAGCTTAGGAGACAGGGGGCGTAGGTATTCTGGCTACACCTTC; CDR3aa: CASSLGDRGRRYSGYTF; abundance: NA; d_gene: TRBD1; v_gene: TRBV7-9; j_gene: TRBJ1-2
CDR3nt: TGTGCCAGTAGTGGGGCAGAATTGAGCTACACCTTC; CDR3aa: CASSGAELSYTF; abundance: NA; d_gene: NA; v_gene: TRBV19; j_gene: TRBJ1-2
CDR3nt: TGCGCCAGCAGCTACTCGGGACACCTGGACACTGAAGCTTTCTTT; CDR3aa: CASSYSGHLDTEAFF; abundance: NA; d_gene: NA; v_gene: TRBV5-1; j_gene: TRBJ1-1
CDR3nt: TGTTCCAGCAGCTCGGAGTCGGATACGCAGTATTTT; CDR3aa: CSSSSESDTQYF; abundance: NA; d_gene: NA; v_gene: TRBV7-9; j_gene: TRBJ2-3
CDR3nt: TGTGCCAGCAGCAGGGGACAGGGGGGCCAAGAGACCCAGTACTTC; CDR3aa: CASSRGQGGQETQYF; abundance: NA; d_gene: TRBD1; v_gene: TRBV27; j_gene: TRBJ2-5
CDR3nt: TGTGCCAGCAGTTATAATAGTTTGGAGACCCAGTACTTC; CDR3aa: CASSYNSLETQYF; abundance: NA; d_gene: NA; v_gene: TRBV6-5; j_gene: TRBJ2-5
CDR3nt: TGTGCCAGCAGCTTACGGACTTGCTGCTACAATGAGCAGTTCTTC; CDR3aa: CASSLRTCCYNEQFF; abundance: NA; d_gene: NA; v_gene: TRBV7-9; j_gene: TRBJ2-1
CDR3nt: TGTGCCAGCAGTCCGGGACTAGCCGACACCTACGAGCAGTACTTC; CDR3aa: CASSPGLADTYEQYF; abundance: NA; d_gene: TRBD2; v_gene: TRBV2; j_gene: TRBJ2-7
CDR3nt: TGCGCCAGCAGCTTGTTCTTAGGGGGAAACTCTGGGGCCAACGTCCTGACTTTC; CDR3aa: CASSLFLGGNSGANVLTF; abundance: NA; d_gene: NA; v_gene: TRBV5-1; j_gene: TRBJ2-6
CDR3nt: TGTGCCAGTAGTAATGTCGCCGGGACAGACGTTTCAACTAATGAAAAACTGTTTTTT; CDR3aa: CASSNVAGTDVSTNEKLFF; abundance: NA; d_gene: TRBD1; v_gene: TRBV19; j_gene: TRBJ1-4
CDR3nt: TGTGCCAGCAGCTTAGATTCGGGGGGCGACTACGAGCAGTACTTC; CDR3aa: CASSLDSGGDYEQYF; abundance: NA; d_gene: NA; v_gene: TRBV7-9; j_gene: TRBJ2-7
CDR3nt: TGTGCTTTCCGGCGGGGGGCGGGCAATCAGCCCCAGCATTTT; CDR3aa: CAFRRGAGNQPQHF; abundance: NA; d_gene: NA; v_gene: TRBV27; j_gene: TRBJ1-5
CDR3nt: TGTGCCAGCAGTCGACAGAGGTTAAACTCTGGAAACACCATATATTTT; CDR3aa: CASSRQRLNSGNTIYF; abundance: NA; d_gene: NA; v_gene: TRBV2; j_gene: TRBJ1-3